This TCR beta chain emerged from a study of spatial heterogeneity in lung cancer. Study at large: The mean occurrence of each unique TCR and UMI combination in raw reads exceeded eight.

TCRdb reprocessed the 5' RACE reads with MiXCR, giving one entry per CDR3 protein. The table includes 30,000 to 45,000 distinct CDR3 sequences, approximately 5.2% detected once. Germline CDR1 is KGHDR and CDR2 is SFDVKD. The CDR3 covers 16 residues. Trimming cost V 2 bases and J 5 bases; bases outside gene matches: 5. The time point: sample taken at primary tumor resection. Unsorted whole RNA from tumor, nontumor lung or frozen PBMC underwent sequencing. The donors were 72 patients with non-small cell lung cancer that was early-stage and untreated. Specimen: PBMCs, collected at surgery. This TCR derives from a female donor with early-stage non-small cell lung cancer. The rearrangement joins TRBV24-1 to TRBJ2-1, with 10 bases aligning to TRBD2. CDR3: CATSDSSGRVNNEQFF. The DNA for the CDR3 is TGTGCCACCAGTGATTCTAGCGGGAGAGTGAACAATGAGCAGTTCTTC.